This T cell receptor (beta chain) was documented in a study of T cells of healthy individuals. The CDR3 runs to 15 residues. The J segment lost 7 bases and the V segment lost 4 bases, leaving 7 bases of the junction unmatched. Germline lookup yields CDR1 MGHRA and CDR2 YSYEKL. TCRdb reanalysed the 5' RACE reads using MiXCR and keeps one entry per CDR3 protein. The sample carries around 100,000 distinct CDR3 sequences, approximately 18% recorded once. A few counts support this clonotype. V and J are TRBV4-1 and TRBJ2-1; 10 bases agree with TRBD1. The receptor was derived from a human donor in good health. The CDR3: CASSLSRQGANEQFF. For the CDR3, the DNA is TGCGCCAGCAGCCTATCGAGACAGGGGGCGAATGAGCAGTTCTTC.